This T cell receptor (beta chain) was found in a study of graft-versus-host responses after intestinal transplantation. Some clones are missing from TCRdb's copy, which holds only in-frame ones; the method was immunoSEQ multiplex PCR. The sample has fewer than 15,000 clones; about 83% are singletons. V lost 1 base and J 3 bases, leaving 16 bases between the germline ends. There are 17 residues in the CDR3. Germline V gene sequence: CDR1 KGHSH, CDR2 LQKENI. This clone was seen a handful of times. This rearrangement joins TRBV18 to TRBJ1-3, with D maybe TRBD1 (6 bases). The sequence was collected from a human patient who received an intestinal transplant, so some T cells may come from the graft donor. Sequencing used PBMCs, obtained after intestinal transplantation. The CDR3 is CASSPLQGRADGNTIYF. In DNA, the CDR3 is TGTGCCAGCTCACCACTACAGGGACGGGCCGATGGAAACACCATATATTTT.